This TCR beta chain derives from a study of identical twins. This clonotype was observed a few times. TCRdb called the 5' RACE reads again in MiXCR, with one record for every CDR3 protein. The data contain about 520,000 distinct CDR3 sequences, under 25% of them singletons. Trimming pared 3 bases from V and 6 bases from J, leaving 9 bases between. Germline V lookup: CDR1 ENHRY, CDR2 SYGVKD. The CDR3 covers 12 residues. These data were also filed under a second study, of T cells expressing NK-cell markers.

The clonotype was recovered from a woman aged 18-35 years in good health. The sample consisted of CD4+ T cells sorted from blood. The chain links TRBV10-3 to TRBJ2-7; D uncertain. The CDR3 protein is CAISDYPTEQYF. DNA of the CDR3: TGTGCCATCAGTGACTACCCCACCGAGCAGTACTTC.